Sequencing of this TCR beta chain was carried out in a study of blood T cells in healthy people across ages. A second PCR of 7 to 11 cycles used a sample-barcoded 5' primer and a J-beta primer mix. TCRdb processed the 5' RACE reads anew with MiXCR; each CDR3 protein has one entry. The sample yields 850,000 or so distinct CDR3 sequences, 25% to 35% seen once. Findings and caveats of the study: A greater number of naive CD4+ cells and higher diversity distinguished long-lived donors from aged donors. Roughly linearly, TCR beta diversity per million T cells fell as age increased.

V was clipped by 1 base and J by 4 bases, with 13 bases between them. Germline CDR1 is ENHRY and CDR2 is SYGVKD. This CDR3 has 15 residues. This clonotype was seen repeatedly, ten times or more. Its antigen remains unidentified. The TCR sequence derives from a woman over 75 in good health. Sequenced input: blood. This sequence joins TRBV10-3 and TRBJ1-2, with a weak D call TRBD1 (5 bases). The CDR3 nucleotides read TGTGCCATCAGTGAGTGGGGGTCACATCTCTATGGCTACACCTTC. It translates to CAISEWGSHLYGYTF.